What follows are 9 T cell receptor beta chains derived from one specimen sequenced in a study of T cells after yellow fever vaccination. TCRdb analysed the 5' RACE reads with MiXCR anew, one entry per CDR3 protein. Of 300,000 to 400,000 distinct CDR3 sequences listed, roughly 9.4% are singletons. Specimen: PBMCs, collected on the day of the first yellow fever vaccination. The receptors were sampled from a man younger than 35 who received the YFV17D yellow fever vaccine.

The chain is built from TRBV12-3 or TRBV12-4 and TRBJ1-6; a possible D gene is TRBD1 (6 bases). This CDR3 region has 12 residues. Deletions cut 6 bases from V and 11 bases from J, with 11 bases between. Here the CDR3 DNA reads TGTGCCAGCAGCAGGGGAAAAGCACCCCTCCACTTT. This sequence encodes CASSRGKAPLHF.

This clonotype came up a few times. The V call is TRBV12-3 or TRBV12-4, the J call TRBJ2-1; D is undetermined. This CDR3 is 15 amino acids long. Deletions cut 6 bases from V and 0 bases from J, with 12 bases between. The DNA for the CDR3 is TGTGCCAGCAGCTCGGACCCGAGCTCCTACAATGAGCAGTTCTTC. This sequence encodes CASSSDPSSYNEQFF.

This clonotype was counted a few times. This chain joins TRBV7-3 and TRBJ1-1, with 9 nucleotides matching TRBD1. With 5 bases clipped from V and 2 bases from J, the junction kept 6 bases outside the gene matches. The CDR3 sequence is 15 residues long. Germline V gene lookup returns CDR1 SGHTA and CDR2 FQGTGA. CDR3 region: CASSVGQGINTEAFF. The DNA of the CDR3 is TGTGCCAGCAGCGTTGGACAGGGGATTAACACTGAAGCTTTCTTT.

This clonotype was observed a handful of times. This chain uses TRBV5-1 with TRBJ2-1; TRBD1 agrees at 7 bases. The CDR3 loop spans 15 amino acids. Unmatched junction bases numbered 4, after V lost 4 bases and J lost 0 bases. The germline V gene has CDR1 SGHRS and CDR2 YFSETQ. Written as DNA, the CDR3 is TGCGCCAGCAGCGGTACAGGGGCCTCCTACAATGAGCAGTTCTTC. The encoded protein is CASSGTGASYNEQFF.

The V gene is TRBV30, the J gene TRBJ2-3; weak D call: TRBD2 (7 bases). Germline V CDR1 and CDR2: GTSNPN, SVGIG (reference sequence). The CDR3 has 14 residues. V was trimmed by 3 bases and J by 3 bases, leaving 13 bases between them. The CDR3, as DNA: TGTGCCTGGAGGGGGGGGGCCCATACAGATACGCAGTATTTT. Translation: CAWRGGAHTDTQYF.

This clonotype has only a few counts. The chain couples TRBV4-3 to TRBJ2-1, with 10 bases aligning to TRBD2. The trim removed 3 bases at V and 7 bases at J, leaving 9 bases unmatched. Germline loops: CDR1 LGHNA, CDR2 YSLEER. The CDR3 runs 16 residues. The CDR3 spells CASSQRTSGLFNEQFF. As DNA, the CDR3 is TGCGCCAGCAGCCAGAGGACTAGCGGCTTATTTAATGAGCAGTTCTTC.

This clonotype has a handful of counts. The rearrangement links TRBV7-8 to TRBJ2-7; D is perhaps TRBD1 or TRBD2 (5 bases each). The length of the CDR3 is 17 residues. Trimming removed 2 bases from V and 0 bases from J, with 17 bases in between. CDR1 is SGHVS and CDR2 is FQNEAQ in the germline V gene. CDR3 sequence reads: CASSLLFRGRTSYEQYF. CDR3 sequence (DNA): TGTGCCAGCAGCTTACTTTTCCGGGGCCGTACCTCCTACGAGCAGTACTTC. Full variable domain (rest looked up from reference TRBV7-8 and TRBJ2-7): GAGVSQSPRYKVAKRGQDVALRCDPISGHVSLFWYQQALGQGPEFLTYFQNEAQLDKSGLPSDRFFAERPEGSVSTLKIQRTQQEDSAVYLCASSLLFRGRTSYEQYFGPGTRLTVT.

This clonotype was counted at least ten times. This chain joins TRBV7-9 and TRBJ1-6, with 8 bases lining up with TRBD1. CDR1 SEHNR and CDR2 FQNEAQ come from the germline V gene (reference sequence). The CDR3 is 14 residues long. V was pared by 5 bases and J by 7 bases, with 4 bases of the junction left unmatched. The DNA of the CDR3 is TGTGCCAGCAGCCCGGGACAGGTGAATTCACCCCTCCACTTT. Translated, it gives CASSPGQVNSPLHF.

In its sample, this clonotype was seen many times. V usage is TRBV5-1 and J usage is TRBJ2-5, with TRBD2 matching 11 bases. CDR1 SGHRS and CDR2 YFSETQ come from the germline V gene. The J segment lost 4 bases and the V segment lost 1 base, leaving 3 bases of the junction unmatched. The CDR3 has 15 residues. CDR3 nucleotide sequence: TGCGCCAGCAGCTTGAGCCTAGCGGGAGGAGAGACCCAGTACTTC. This codes for CASSLSLAGGETQYF.